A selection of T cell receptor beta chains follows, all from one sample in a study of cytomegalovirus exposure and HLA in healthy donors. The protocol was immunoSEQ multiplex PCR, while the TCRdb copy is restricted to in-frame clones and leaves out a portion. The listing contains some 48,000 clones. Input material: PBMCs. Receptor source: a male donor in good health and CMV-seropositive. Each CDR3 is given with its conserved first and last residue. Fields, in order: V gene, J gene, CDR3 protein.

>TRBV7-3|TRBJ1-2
CASSPQQGAGGYTF
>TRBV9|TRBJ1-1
CASSRGQGVTEAFF
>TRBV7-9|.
CASSLGIEQYF
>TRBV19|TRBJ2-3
CASREDWRTDTQYF
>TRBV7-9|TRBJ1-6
CASSATSYNSPLHF
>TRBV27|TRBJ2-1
CASSLLRGGGGEQFF
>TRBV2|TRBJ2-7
CATRGAPYEQYF
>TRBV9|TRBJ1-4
CASSTQTAGEKLFF
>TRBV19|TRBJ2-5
CASSIAWAETQYF
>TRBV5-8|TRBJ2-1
CASSWGTGGYNEQFF
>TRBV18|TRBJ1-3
CASSDRGAGNTIYF
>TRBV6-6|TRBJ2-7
CASSYSWTGGPYEQYF
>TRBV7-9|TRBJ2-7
CASSPHRSVVYEQYF
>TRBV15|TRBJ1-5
CATSRDRGNQPQHF
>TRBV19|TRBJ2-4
CASRAVDRVNIQYF
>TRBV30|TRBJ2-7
CAWTRTGGPYEQYF
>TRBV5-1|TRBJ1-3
CASSLGAGDYSGNTIYF
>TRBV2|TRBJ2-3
CASSAYLAGAEDTQYF
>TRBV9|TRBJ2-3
CASSVGSGEVDTQYF
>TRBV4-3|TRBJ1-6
CASSPGQGRVPLHF
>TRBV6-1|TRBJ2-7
CASLTGLAYEQYF
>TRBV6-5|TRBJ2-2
CASSIPNTGELFF
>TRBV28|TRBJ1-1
CASSFPKSGGAEAFF
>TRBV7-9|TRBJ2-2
CASTFRTGPNTGELFF
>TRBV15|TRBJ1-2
CATSRESGYGYTF
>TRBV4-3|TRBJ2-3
CASSQDLGSGGWTDTQYF
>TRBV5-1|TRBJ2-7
CASRYDRDYEQYF
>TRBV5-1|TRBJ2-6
CASSIQSPGLLSNSGANVLTF